This T cell receptor beta chain emerged from a study of blood T cell repertoires in COVID-19. In the study's own analysis: The authors estimated nucleated cell counts from reference gene primer amplification. Profiling relied on immunoSEQ multiplex PCR, and the TCRdb table lists in-frame clones only, not all of them. V, J and clone size were drawn from that table, and D and trimming were deduced from the DNA. This table has 9,000 to 15,000 clones, around 79% appearing once. Germline V lookup: CDR1 SGHTA, CDR2 FQGNSA. V was cut by 4 bases and J by 5 bases, with 5 bases left in between. The CDR3 loop spans 11 amino acids.

Sequencing used peripheral blood. The rearrangement links TRBV7-2 to TRBJ2-5; D gene uncertain. This TCR was recovered from a man older than 75 with acute or convalescent COVID-19. The CDR3 bases are TGTGCCAGCAGCTCCCAGGAGACCCAGTACTTC. It yields the protein CASSSQETQYF. Supplemented by reference TRBV7-2 and TRBJ2-5, the full variable domain reads GAGVSQSPSNKVTEKGKDVELRCDPISGHTALYWYRQSLGQGLEFLIYFQGNSAPDKSGLPSDRFSAERTGGSVSTLTIQRTQQEDSAVYLCASSSQETQYFGPGTRLLVL.